This TCR beta chain was retrieved from a study of post-analysis software for immune sequencing data. The overall study: Some patients lacked subtype; others had relapsing-remitting, secondary progressive or progressive-relapsing disease. Whole-study results and caveats: Pronounced co-clustering by F measure was evident among identically batched samples.

This clonotype was observed a handful of times. Its antigen is currently unknown. Presence of unique molecular identifiers characterized the TCR beta cDNA libraries. TCRdb recomputed calls from the PCR reads with MiXCR, one row per CDR3 protein. This sample has about 570,000 distinct CDR3 sequences, with around a third found just once. This TCR came from a girl under 18 with multiple sclerosis. The sample taken for sequencing was blood.

Here the CDR3 DNA reads TGTGCCAGCAGCTTAGATCGAGGCCGTTCGGAGACCCAGTACTTC. Residues: CASSLDRGRSETQYF. This chain joins TRBV11-2 and TRBJ2-5; D is undetermined. Deletions cut 0 bases from V and 5 bases from J, with 13 bases between. The CDR3 has 15 residues. The germline gives CDR1 SGHAT, CDR2 FQNNGV. Full variable domain (outside the CDR3, taken from reference TRBV11-2 and TRBJ2-5): EAGVAQSPRYKIIEKRQSVAFWCNPISGHATLYWYQQILGQGPKLLIQFQNNGVVDDSQLPKDRFSAERLKGVDSTLKIQPAKLEDSAVYLCASSLDRGRSETQYFGPGTRLLVL.